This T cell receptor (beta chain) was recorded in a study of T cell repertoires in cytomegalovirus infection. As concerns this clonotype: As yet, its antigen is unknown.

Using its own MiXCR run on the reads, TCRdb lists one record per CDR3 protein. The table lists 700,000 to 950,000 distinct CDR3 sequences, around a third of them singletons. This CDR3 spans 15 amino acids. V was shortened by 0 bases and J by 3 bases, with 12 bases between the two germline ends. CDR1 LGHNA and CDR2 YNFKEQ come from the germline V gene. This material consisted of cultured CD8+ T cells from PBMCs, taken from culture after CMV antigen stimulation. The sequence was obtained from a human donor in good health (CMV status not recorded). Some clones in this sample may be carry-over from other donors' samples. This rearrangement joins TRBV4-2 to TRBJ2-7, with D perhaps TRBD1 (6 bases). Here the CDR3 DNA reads TGTGCCAGCAGCCAAGATAGGGACAACCTCTACGAGCAGTACTTC. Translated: CASSQDRDNLYEQYF.